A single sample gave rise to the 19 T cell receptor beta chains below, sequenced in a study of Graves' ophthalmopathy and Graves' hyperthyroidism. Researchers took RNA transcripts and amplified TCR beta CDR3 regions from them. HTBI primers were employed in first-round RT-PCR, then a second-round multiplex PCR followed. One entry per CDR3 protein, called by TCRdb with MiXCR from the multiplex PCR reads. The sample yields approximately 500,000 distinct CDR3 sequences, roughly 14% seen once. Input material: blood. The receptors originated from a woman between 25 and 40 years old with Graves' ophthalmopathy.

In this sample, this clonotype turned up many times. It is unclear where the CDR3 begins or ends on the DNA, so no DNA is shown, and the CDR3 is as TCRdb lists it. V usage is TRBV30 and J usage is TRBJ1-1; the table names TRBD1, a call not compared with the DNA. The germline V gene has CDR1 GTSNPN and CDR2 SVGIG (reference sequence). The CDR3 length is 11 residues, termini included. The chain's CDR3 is CAWGGGSVLFF.

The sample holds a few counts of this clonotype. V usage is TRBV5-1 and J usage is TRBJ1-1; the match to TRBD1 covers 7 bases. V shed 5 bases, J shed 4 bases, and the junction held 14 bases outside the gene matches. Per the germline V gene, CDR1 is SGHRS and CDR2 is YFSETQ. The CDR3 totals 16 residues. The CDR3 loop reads CASSFKDRFESTEAFF. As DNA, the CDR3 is TGCGCCAGCAGTTTTAAGGACAGGTTTGAGAGCACTGAAGCTTTCTTT.

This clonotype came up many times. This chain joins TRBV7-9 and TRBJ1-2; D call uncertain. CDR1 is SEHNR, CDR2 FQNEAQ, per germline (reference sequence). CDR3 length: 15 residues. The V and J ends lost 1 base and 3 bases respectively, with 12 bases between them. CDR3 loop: CASSLDGSTDYGYTF. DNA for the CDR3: TGTGCCAGCAGCTTAGATGGGTCTACTGACTATGGCTACACCTTC.

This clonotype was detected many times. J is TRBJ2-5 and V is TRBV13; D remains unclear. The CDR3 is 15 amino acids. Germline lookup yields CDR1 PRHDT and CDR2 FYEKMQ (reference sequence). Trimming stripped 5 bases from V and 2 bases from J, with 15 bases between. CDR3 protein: CASSLRLGSQETQYF. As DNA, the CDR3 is TGTGCCAGCAGCCTCCGACTTGGTTCTCAAGAGACCCAGTACTTC.

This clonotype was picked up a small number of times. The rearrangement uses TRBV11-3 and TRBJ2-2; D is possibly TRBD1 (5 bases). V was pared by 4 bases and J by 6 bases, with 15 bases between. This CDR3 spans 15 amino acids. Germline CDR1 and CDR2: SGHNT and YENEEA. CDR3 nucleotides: TGTGCCAGCAGCTATCCAGGAGTAGGGGCCGGGGAGCTGTTTTTT. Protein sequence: CASSYPGVGAGELFF.

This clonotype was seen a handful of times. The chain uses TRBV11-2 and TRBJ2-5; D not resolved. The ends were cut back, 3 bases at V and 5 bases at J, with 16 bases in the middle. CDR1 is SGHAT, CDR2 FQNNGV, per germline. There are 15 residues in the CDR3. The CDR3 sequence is CASSFAASAGETQYF. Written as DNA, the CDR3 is TGTGCCAGCAGCTTCGCCGCAAGTGCTGGGGAGACCCAGTACTTC. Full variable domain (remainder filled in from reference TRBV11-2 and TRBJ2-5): EAGVAQSPRYKIIEKRQSVAFWCNPISGHATLYWYQQILGQGPKLLIQFQNNGVVDDSQLPKDRFSAERLKGVDSTLKIQPAKLEDSAVYLCASSFAASAGETQYFGPGTRLLVL.

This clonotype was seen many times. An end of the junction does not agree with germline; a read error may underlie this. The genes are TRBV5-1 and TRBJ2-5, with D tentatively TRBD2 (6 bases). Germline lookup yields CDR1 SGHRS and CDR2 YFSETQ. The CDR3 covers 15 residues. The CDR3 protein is CASSSGVGGEETQYF. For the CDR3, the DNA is TGCGCCAGCAGCTCGGGCGTAGGCGGGGAAGAGACTCAGTACTTC.

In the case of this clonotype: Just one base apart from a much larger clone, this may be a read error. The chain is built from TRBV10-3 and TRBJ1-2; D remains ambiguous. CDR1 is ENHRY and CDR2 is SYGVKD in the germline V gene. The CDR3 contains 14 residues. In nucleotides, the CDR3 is TGTTCCATCAGTGAGTCTCCTGTTAACTATGGCTACACCTTC. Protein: CSISESPVNYGYTF.

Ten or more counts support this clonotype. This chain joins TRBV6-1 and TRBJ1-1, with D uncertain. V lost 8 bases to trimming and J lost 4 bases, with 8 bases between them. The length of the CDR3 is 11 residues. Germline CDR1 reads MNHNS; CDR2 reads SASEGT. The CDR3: CASLVTTEAFF. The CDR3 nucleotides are TGTGCCAGCTTAGTAACCACTGAAGCTTTCTTT.

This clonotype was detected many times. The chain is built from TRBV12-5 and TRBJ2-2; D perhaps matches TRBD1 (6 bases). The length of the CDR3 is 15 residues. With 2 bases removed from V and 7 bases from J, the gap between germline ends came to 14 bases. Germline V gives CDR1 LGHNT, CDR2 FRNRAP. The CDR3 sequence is CASGLRQGSFGELFF. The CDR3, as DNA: TGTGCTAGTGGTTTGAGGCAGGGGAGCTTCGGGGAGCTGTTTTTT.

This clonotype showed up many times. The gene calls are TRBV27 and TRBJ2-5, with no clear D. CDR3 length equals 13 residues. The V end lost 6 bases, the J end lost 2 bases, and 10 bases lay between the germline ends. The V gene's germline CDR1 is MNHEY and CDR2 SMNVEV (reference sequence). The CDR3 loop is CASSPDQQETQYF. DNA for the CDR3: TGTGCCAGCAGCCCAGACCAACAAGAGACCCAGTACTTC.

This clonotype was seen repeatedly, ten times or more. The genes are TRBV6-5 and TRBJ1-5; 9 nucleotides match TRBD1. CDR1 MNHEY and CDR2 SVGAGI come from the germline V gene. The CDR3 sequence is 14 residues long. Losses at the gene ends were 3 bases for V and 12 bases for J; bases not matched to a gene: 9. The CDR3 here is CASSYEGTGRHQHF. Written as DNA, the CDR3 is TGTGCCAGCAGTTATGAAGGGACAGGGCGACACCAGCATTTT.

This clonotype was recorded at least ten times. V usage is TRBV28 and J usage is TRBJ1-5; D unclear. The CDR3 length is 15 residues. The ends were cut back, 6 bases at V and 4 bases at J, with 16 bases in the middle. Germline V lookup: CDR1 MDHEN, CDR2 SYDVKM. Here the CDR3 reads CASSPSGGRNQPQHF. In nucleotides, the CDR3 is TGTGCCAGCAGCCCATCCGGAGGGAGGAATCAGCCCCAGCATTTT.

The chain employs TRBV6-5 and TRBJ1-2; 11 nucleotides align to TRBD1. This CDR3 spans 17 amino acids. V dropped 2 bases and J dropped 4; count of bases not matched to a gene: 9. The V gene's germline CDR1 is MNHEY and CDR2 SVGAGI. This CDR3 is CASSYGGQGARTYGYTF. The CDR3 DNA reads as TGTGCCAGCAGTTACGGTGGACAGGGGGCGCGTACCTATGGCTACACCTTC.

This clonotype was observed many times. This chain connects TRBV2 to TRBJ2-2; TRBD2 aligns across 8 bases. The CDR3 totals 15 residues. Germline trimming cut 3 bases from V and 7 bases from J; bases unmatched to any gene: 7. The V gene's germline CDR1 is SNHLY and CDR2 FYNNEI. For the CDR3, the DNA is TGTGCCAGCAGTGACGTGCGGGGGGACCTCGGGGAGCTGTTTTTT. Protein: CASSDVRGDLGELFF.

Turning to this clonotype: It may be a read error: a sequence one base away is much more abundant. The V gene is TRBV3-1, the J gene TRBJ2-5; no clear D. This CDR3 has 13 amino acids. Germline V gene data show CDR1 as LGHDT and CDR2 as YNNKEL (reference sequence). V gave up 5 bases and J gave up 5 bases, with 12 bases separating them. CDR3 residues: CASSDGVRETQYF. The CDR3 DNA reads TGTGCCAGCAGCGACGGAGTCCGGGAGACCCAGTACTTC.

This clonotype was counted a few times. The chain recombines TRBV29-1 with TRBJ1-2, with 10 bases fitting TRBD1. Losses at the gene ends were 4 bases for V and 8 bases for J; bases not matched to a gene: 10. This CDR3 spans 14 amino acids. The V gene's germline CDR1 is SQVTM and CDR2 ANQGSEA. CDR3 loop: CSVVRTGGTEGYTF. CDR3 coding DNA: TGCAGCGTTGTACGGACAGGGGGAACTGAAGGCTACACCTTC.

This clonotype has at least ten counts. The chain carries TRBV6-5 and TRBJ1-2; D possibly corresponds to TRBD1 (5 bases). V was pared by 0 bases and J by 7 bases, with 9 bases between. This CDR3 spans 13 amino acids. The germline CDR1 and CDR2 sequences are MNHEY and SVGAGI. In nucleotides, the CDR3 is TGTGCCAGCAGTTACTCGACGGGGCGTGGCTACACCTTC. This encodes CASSYSTGRGYTF.

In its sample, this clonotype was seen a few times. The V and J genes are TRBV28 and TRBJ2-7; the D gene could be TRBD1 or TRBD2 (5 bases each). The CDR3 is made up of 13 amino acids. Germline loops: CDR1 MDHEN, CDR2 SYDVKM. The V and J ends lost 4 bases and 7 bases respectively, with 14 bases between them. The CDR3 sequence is CASSWDQGWEQYF. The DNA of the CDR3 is TGTGCCAGCAGTTGGGACCAGGGTTGGGAGCAGTACTTC.